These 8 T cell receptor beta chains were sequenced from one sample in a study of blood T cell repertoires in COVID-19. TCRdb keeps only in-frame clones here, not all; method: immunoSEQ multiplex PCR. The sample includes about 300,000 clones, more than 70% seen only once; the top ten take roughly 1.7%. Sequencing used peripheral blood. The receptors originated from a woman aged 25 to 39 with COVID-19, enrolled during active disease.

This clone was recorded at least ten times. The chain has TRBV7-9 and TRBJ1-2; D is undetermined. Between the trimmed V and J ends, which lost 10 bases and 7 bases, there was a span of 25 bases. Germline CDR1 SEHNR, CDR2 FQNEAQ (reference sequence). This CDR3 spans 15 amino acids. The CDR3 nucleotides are TGTGCCACCAGTACCTCTGCTTTGGAGGTCGGTGGCTACACCTTC. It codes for CATSTSALEVGGYTF.

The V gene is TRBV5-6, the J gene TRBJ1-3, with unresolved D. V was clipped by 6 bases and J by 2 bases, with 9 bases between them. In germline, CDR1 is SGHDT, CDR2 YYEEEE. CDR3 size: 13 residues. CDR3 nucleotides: TGTGCCAGCACCCTCAGTCCTGGAAACACCATATATTTT. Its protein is CASTLSPGNTIYF.

CDR3 DNA sequence: TGCGCCAGCAGTGCCACGGACAGGGGGAATGAGCAGTTCTTC. As protein: CASSATDRGNEQFF. The chain recombines TRBV10-1 with TRBJ2-1, with 10 bases matching TRBD1. Germline CDR1 WNHNN, CDR2 SYGVQD (reference sequence). This CDR3 is built from 14 residues. The V gene end was trimmed by 4 bases and the J gene end by 7 bases; junction bases not matched to a gene: 4.

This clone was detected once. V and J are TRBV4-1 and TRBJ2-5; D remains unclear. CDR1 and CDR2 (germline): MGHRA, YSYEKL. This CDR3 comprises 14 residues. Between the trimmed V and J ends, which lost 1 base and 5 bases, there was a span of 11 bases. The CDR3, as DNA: TGCGCCAGCAGCCAAGGGGCCGGCAGTGAGACCCAGTACTTC. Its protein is CASSQGAGSETQYF.

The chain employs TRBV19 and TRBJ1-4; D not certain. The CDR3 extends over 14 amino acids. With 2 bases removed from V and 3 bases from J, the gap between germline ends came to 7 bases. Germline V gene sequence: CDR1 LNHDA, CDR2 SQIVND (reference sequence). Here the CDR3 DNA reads TGTGCCAGTAGTATACGGAGGCCTAATGAAAAACTGTTTTTT. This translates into CASSIRRPNEKLFF.

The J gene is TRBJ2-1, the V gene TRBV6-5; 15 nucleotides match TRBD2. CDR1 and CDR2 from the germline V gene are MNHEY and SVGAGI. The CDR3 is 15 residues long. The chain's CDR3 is CASGLAGGRRDEQFF. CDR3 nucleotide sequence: TGTGCAAGTGGACTAGCGGGGGGGCGTCGCGATGAGCAGTTCTTC.

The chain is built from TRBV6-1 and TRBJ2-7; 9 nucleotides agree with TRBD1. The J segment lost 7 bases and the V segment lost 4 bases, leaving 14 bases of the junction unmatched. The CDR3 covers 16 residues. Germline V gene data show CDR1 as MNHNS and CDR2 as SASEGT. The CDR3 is CASSGRHRDREGEQYF. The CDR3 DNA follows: TGTGCCAGCAGTGGGCGGCACCGGGACAGGGAGGGTGAGCAGTACTTC.

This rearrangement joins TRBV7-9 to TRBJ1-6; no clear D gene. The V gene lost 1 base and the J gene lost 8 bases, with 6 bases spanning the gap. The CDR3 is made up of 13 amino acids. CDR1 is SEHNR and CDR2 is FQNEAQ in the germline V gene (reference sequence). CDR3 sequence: CASSLGAHSPLHF. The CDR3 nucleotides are TGTGCCAGCAGCTTAGGCGCTCATTCACCCCTCCACTTT.